This is a list of T cell receptor beta chains from one sample in a study of shared clonotypes between healthy human individuals. Only in-frame clones appear in the TCRdb table, and some are missing; sequencing was by immunoSEQ multiplex PCR. The table has roughly 1 million clones, 70% to 80% seen once. The source material was memory CD4+ T cells from PBMCs. The receptors derive from a man aged 18 to 29 in good health. Some clones in this sample may be carry-over from other donors' samples. The CDR3 runs from the conserved cysteine through the conserved F or W. D genes are given only for firm matches. Clone size is not always given. Where it is, it says once, few, many or a class for expanded clones.

D,V,size,J,DNA,CDR3
-,TRBV30,few,TRBJ1-1,TGTGCCAGACCGCCGGATAACACTGAAGCTTTCTTT,CARPPDNTEAFF
-,TRBV1,few,TRBJ2-2,TGCACCAGCAGCCAAAGGGGACTAGCCACCGGGGAGCTGTTTTTT,CTSSQRGLATGELFF
-,TRBV6-4,-,TRBJ1-4,TGTGCCAGCAGTGACTCTGACCTCTGGGGGGAAAAACTGTTTTTT,CASSDSDLWGEKLFF
-,TRBV27,few,TRBJ1-6,TGTGCCAGCAGTTTATCAAGTTGGGGGCGGTCACCCCTCCACTTT,CASSLSSWGRSPLHF
TRBD2,TRBV7-3,many,TRBJ2-1,TGTGCCAGCAGCTTATCTAGCGGGAGTGGCCAAAATGAGCAGTTCTTC,CASSLSSGSGQNEQFF
-,TRBV5-1,-,TRBJ2-7,TGCGCCAGCAGCCAAGTAACCCAGGGGTCCTACGAGCAGTACTTC,CASSQVTQGSYEQYF
TRBD2,TRBV4-2,-,TRBJ2-7,TGTGCCAGCAGCCGGATTACTAGCGGGAGTCAGTACGAGCAGTACTTC,CASSRITSGSQYEQYF
-,TRBV18,-,TRBJ2-7,TGTGCCAGCTCACCACCGATGGGGCAGGGGTACGAGCAGTACTTC,CASSPPMGQGYEQYF
-,TRBV18,-,TRBJ2-1,TGTGCCAGCTCACCGGTCGGGAGAGGCTCCTACAATGAGCAGTTCTTC,CASSPVGRGSYNEQFF
TRBD1,TRBV25-1,many,TRBJ1-1,TGTGCCAGCAGTGGCAGGGGGCCGAACACTGAAGCTTTCTTT,CASSGRGPNTEAFF
TRBD1,TRBV5-1,-,TRBJ1-1,TGCGCCAGCAGCAGACCCGCCGGGACAGGGATCATGAACACTGAAGCTTTCTTT,CASSRPAGTGIMNTEAFF
-,TRBV2,-,TRBJ1-1,TGTGCCAGCAGTGAATTAGGTGCCGAAGGGACTGAAGCTTTCTTT,CASSELGAEGTEAFF
TRBD2,TRBV6-4,-,TRBJ2-3,TGTGCCAGCAGTTTAGGACTAGCGGGAGTAGGTACGCAGTATTTT,CASSLGLAGVGTQYF
TRBD1,TRBV5-5,-,TRBJ2-2,TGTGCCAGCAGCAGGGACAGGTCGATCACCGGGGAGCTGTTTTTT,CASSRDRSITGELFF
-,TRBV30,many,TRBJ2-7,TGTGCCTGGAGTATGGGGCAGTGGGACGAGCAGTACTTC,CAWSMGQWDEQYF
TRBD2,TRBV5-4,many,TRBJ2-2,TGTGCCAGCAGCTGGGGACTAGAAAGCGGGGAGCTGTTTTTT,CASSWGLESGELFF
-,TRBV5-1,-,TRBJ1-4,TGCGCCAGCAGCTTGAACGGCAGGGCGGCTAATGAAAAACTGTTTTTT,CASSLNGRAANEKLFF
-,TRBV15,many,TRBJ2-3,TGTGCCACCAGCAGAGGCGGGAGCACAGATACGCAGTATTTT,CATSRGGSTDTQYF
TRBD2,TRBV7-9,-,TRBJ2-1,TGTGCCAGCAGCGTACTAGCGGGACTGTACAATGAGCAGTTCTTC,CASSVLAGLYNEQFF
-,TRBV18,-,TRBJ2-6,TGTGCCAGCTCACCACAGGGGGCTGGGGCCAACGTCCTGACTTTC,CASSPQGAGANVLTF
-,TRBV7-2,-,TRBJ2-1,TGTGCCAGCAGCAGAGCGGGTCTCTCCTACAATGAGCAGTTCTTC,CASSRAGLSYNEQFF
-,TRBV11-1,-,TRBJ2-7,TGTGCCAGCAGCCGCTATCAAGACAGGCGACTCTCCGAGCAGTACTTC,CASSRYQDRRLSEQYF
-,TRBV28,-,TRBJ1-2,TGTGCCACACATTCCGCGGTGAGGTATGGCTACACCTTC,CATHSAVRYGYTF